The clone carrying this T cell receptor (beta chain) has just a few counts. The sample is drawn from a study of blood T cells in healthy people across ages. Then a second PCR, running roughly 7 to 11 cycles, was carried out with a sample-barcoded 5' primer and a J-beta primer mix. TCRdb passed the 5' RACE reads through MiXCR, listing each CDR3 protein once. The data hold about 780,000 distinct CDR3 sequences, with 62% observed a single time. CDR1 and CDR2 from the germline V gene are LGHNA and YNFKEQ. Trimming removed 3 bases at V and 0 bases at J, with 10 bases between. The CDR3 has 15 amino acids. The chain combines TRBV4-2 with TRBJ2-3, with D unresolved. The TCR sequence derives from a young man in good health. Source material: blood. The CDR3 loop reads CASSHQTLSTDTQYF. The CDR3 DNA follows: TGTGCCAGCAGCCACCAGACATTAAGCACAGATACGCAGTATTTT.